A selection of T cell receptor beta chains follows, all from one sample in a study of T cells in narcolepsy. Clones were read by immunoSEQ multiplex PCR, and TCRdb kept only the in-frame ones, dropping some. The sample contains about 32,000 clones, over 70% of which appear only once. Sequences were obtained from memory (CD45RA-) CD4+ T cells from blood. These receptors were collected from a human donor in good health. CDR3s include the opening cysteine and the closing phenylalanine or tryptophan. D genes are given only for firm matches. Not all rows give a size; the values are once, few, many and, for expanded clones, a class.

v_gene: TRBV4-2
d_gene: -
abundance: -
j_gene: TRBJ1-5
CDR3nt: TGTGCCAGCAGCCAAGATGAGGGAGGCTCCCAGCCCCAGCATTTT
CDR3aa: CASSQDEGGSQPQHF

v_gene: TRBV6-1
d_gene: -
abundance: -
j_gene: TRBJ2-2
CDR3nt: TGTGCCAGCAGCCGCACGACCACCGGGGAGCTGTTTTTT
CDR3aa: CASSRTTTGELFF

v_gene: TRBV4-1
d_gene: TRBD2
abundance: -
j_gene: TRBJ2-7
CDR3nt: TGCGCCAGCAGCCAGCTTACCTTAGCGGGGTACGAGCAGTACTTC
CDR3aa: CASSQLTLAGYEQYF

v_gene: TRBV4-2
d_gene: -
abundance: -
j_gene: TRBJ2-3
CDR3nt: TGTGCCAGCAGCCAGGTAGCGGTGAGTACCGCAGATACGCAGTATTTT
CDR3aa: CASSQVAVSTADTQYF

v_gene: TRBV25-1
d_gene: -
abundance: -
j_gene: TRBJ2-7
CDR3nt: TGTGCCAGCAGTGAACCCCGGAGTAGCGACAACGAGCAGTACTTC
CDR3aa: CASSEPRSSDNEQYF

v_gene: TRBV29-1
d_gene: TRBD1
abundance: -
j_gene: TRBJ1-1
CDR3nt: TGCAGCGTTGGACAGGGGGAGAACACTGAAGCTTTCTTT
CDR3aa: CSVGQGENTEAFF

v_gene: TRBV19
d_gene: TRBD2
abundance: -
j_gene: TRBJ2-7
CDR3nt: TGTGCCAGTAGTGACCCTTGGACTAGCGGATCCTACGAGCAGTACTTC
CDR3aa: CASSDPWTSGSYEQYF

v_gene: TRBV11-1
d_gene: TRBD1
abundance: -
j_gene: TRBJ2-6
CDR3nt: TGTGCCAGCAGCTTTTCCGGGACAGGGGGCGCTGGGGCCAACGTCCTGACTTTC
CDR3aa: CASSFSGTGGAGANVLTF

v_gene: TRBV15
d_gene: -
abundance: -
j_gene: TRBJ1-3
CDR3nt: TGTGCCACCAGCGTACAGGCCTTGGCTGGAAACACCATATATTTT
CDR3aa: CATSVQALAGNTIYF

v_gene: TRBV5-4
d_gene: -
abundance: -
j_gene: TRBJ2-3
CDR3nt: TGTGCCAGCAGCTGGCCCCGGAGCGGCCTTAGCACAGATACGCAGTATTTT
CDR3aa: CASSWPRSGLSTDTQYF

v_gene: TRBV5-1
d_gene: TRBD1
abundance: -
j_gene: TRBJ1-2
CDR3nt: TGCGCCAGCAGCCTTGGACAGGGGGACTATGGCTACACCTTC
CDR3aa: CASSLGQGDYGYTF

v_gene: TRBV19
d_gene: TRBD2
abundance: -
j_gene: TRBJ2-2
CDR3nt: TGTGCCAGTAGGACGAAGACTAGCGGGAATCCCGGGGAGCTGTTTTTT
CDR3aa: CASRTKTSGNPGELFF

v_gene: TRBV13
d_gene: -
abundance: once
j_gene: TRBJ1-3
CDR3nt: TGTGCCAGCAGCTTAAGACCTTCAGGCGCCTCTGGAAACACCATATATTTT
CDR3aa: CASSLRPSGASGNTIYF

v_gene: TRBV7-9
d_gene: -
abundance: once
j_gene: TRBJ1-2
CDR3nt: TGTGCCAGCAGCTTAGCAAATCTGGCGCTACAACATATGGGCTACACCTTC
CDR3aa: CASSLANLALQHMGYTF

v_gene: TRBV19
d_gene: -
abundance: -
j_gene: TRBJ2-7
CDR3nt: TGTGCCAGTAGAAGGGCCAGCCCACCCTACGAGCAGTACTTC
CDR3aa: CASRRASPPYEQYF

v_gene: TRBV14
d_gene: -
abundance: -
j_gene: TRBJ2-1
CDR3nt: TGTGCCAGCAGCTCCCGGACGGGCGAGCAGTTCTTC
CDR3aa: CASSSRTGEQFF

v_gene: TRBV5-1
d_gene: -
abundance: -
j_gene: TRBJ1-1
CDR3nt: TGCGCCAGCAGCTGGCAGGACGCGGCCATGAACACTGAAGCTTTCTTT
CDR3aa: CASSWQDAAMNTEAFF

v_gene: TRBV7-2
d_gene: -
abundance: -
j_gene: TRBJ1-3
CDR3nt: TGTGCCAGCAGCTCAGGGGCTGGAAACACCATATATTTT
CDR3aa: CASSSGAGNTIYF

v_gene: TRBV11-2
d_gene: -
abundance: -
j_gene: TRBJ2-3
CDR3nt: TGTGCCAGCAGCTTAGGGGGGCGCCCCGAAGATACGCAGTATTTT
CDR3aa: CASSLGGRPEDTQYF

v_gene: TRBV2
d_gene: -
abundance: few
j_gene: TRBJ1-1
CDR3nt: TGTGCCAGCTCTCAGAAGGCTGAAGCTTTCTTT
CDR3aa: CASSQKAEAFF

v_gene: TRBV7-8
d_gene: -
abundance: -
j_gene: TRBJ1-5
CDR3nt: TGTGCCAGCAGCTTATTGGACCTTAATCAGCCCCAGCATTTT
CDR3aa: CASSLLDLNQPQHF

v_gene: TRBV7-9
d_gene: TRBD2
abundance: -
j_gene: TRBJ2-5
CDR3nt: TGTGCCAGCAGCGTAGCGGGGAGTGAGACCCAGTACTTC
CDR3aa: CASSVAGSETQYF

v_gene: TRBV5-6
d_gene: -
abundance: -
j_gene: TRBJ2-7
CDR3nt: TGTGCCAGCACGCGGTCCGACTACGAGCAGTACTTC
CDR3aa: CASTRSDYEQYF

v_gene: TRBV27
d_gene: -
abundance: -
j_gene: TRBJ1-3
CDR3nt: TGTGCCAGCAGTTCGCAGGGCGGAAACACCATATATTTT
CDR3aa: CASSSQGGNTIYF

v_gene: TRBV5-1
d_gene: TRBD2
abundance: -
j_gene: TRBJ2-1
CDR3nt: TGCGCCAGCAGCTTGCGGACTAGCGGGAGCTATGAGCAGTTCTTC
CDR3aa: CASSLRTSGSYEQFF

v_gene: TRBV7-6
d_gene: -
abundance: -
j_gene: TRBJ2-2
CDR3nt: TGTGCCAGCAGCTTGGCGGTCACCGGGGAGCTGTTTTTT
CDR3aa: CASSLAVTGELFF

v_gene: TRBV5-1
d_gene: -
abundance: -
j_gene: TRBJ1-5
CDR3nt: TGCGCCAGCAGCCCCCGGGGAGGTTTACAGCCCCAGCATTTT
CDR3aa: CASSPRGGLQPQHF

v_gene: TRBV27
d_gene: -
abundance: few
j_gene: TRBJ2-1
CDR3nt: TGTGCCAGCACCCGAAGGAGCGGCAAATACAATGAGCAGTTCTTC
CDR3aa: CASTRRSGKYNEQFF

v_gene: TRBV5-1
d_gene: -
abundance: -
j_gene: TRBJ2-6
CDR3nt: TGCGCCAGCAGCTCGCCGTTCCCGGGCACCCTAACTGGGGCCAACGTCCTGACTTTC
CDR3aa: CASSSPFPGTLTGANVLTF

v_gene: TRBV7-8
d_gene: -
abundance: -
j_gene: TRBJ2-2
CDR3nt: TGTGCCAGCAGCTTAGAGCATCCGTCCAGGACAGAAAGCACCGGGGAGCTGTTTTTT
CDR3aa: CASSLEHPSRTESTGELFF

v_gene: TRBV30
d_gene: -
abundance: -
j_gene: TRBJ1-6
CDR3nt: TGTGCCTGGCGAATCTGGGCCGAAAACACACCCCTCCACTTT
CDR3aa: CAWRIWAENTPLHF

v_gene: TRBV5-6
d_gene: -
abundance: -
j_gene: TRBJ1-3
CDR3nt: TGTGCCAGCAGCTTGTTGGGGGCCCGCCTTTCTGGAAACACCATATATTTT
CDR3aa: CASSLLGARLSGNTIYF

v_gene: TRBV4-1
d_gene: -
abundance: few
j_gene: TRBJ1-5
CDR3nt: TGCGCCAGCAGCCAAGAGAGGTTAGATGGCAATCAGCCCCAGCATTTT
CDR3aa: CASSQERLDGNQPQHF

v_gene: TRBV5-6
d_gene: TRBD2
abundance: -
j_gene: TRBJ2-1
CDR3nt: TGTGCCAGCAGCTTGGGGTGGACTAGCGGAAACAATGAGCAGTTCTTC
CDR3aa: CASSLGWTSGNNEQFF

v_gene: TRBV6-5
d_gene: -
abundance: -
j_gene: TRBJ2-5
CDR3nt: TGTGCCAGCAGGTCCTCAGGGGAGTGGGAGACCCAGTACTTC
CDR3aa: CASRSSGEWETQYF

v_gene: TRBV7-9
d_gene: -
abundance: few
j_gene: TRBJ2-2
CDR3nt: TGTGCCAGCAGCTTAAGGCGGCCCGGGGAGCTGTTTTTT
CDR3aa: CASSLRRPGELFF

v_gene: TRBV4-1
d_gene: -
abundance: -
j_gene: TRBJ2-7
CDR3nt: TGCGCCAGCAGCCAAGCTAGTCTCCCTTCCTACGAGCAGTACTTC
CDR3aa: CASSQASLPSYEQYF

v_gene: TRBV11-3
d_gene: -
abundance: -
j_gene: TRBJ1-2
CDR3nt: TGTGCCAGCAGCTTAGCCCAGAGCTACACCTTC
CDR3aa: CASSLAQSYTF